This passage covers 8 T cell receptor beta chains from one sample sequenced in a study of memory CD4+ T cells and cytomegalovirus serostatus. Single viable CD3+CD4+CD8-CD45RO+ cells were sorted as the memory CD4+ T cells. The data were produced by immunoSEQ multiplex PCR, yet TCRdb's version contains in-frame clones alone and is incomplete. This sample has some 48,000 clones, with around four fifths found just once. What was sequenced was memory CD4+ T cells from blood. These receptors all stem from an adult in good health and CMV-seronegative.

The chain combines TRBV4-1 with TRBJ2-1, with 10 bases matching TRBD1. The CDR3 totals 18 residues. The V gene's germline CDR1 is MGHRA and CDR2 YSYEKL. After removal of 0 bases from V and 0 bases from J, the junction contained 5 bases not matched to a gene. CDR3 coding DNA: TGCGCCAGCAGCCAAGAGGGACAGGGGACTAGCTCCTACAATGAGCAGTTCTTC. Its protein is CASSQEGQGTSSYNEQFF.

The V and J genes are TRBV9 and TRBJ2-7; 7 bases agree with TRBD2. Germline assignment: CDR1 SGDLS and CDR2 YYNGEE. CDR3 length equals 15 residues. V was pared by 6 bases and J by 2 bases, with 11 bases of the junction left unmatched. This CDR3 reads CASNREEGSAYEQYF. The CDR3 nucleotides read TGTGCCAGCAACCGGGAGGAGGGGTCTGCCTACGAGCAGTACTTC.

CDR3 amino acids: CASSSRAPGGRDSNQPQHF. CDR3 sequence (DNA): TGTGCCAGCAGTTCACGAGCCCCAGGGGGCCGGGATAGCAATCAGCCCCAGCATTTT. The J gene is TRBJ1-5, the V gene TRBV27; 8 nucleotides agree with TRBD1. Germline-derived CDR1 and CDR2 are MNHEY and SMNVEV (reference sequence). Germline trimming cut 4 bases from V and 0 bases from J; bases unmatched to any gene: 14. CDR3 size: 19 residues.

The chain combines TRBV13 with TRBJ2-1; TRBD1 matches 10 bases. With 5 bases clipped from V and 4 bases from J, the junction kept 8 bases outside the gene matches. The CDR3 loop spans 16 amino acids. Germline loops: CDR1 PRHDT, CDR2 FYEKMQ (reference sequence). The DNA of the CDR3 is TGTGCCAGCAGCCACCCAGCGGACAGGGGGTACAATGAGCAGTTCTTC. Translation gives CASSHPADRGYNEQFF.

The rearrangement links TRBV5-1 to TRBJ2-3, with TRBD1 matching 7 bases. CDR3 length: 14 amino acids. Germline CDR1 is SGHRS and CDR2 is YFSETQ. The trim removed 4 bases at V and 5 bases at J, leaving 7 bases unmatched. The CDR3 sequence is CASSRQGLIDTQYF. The CDR3 nucleotides are TGCGCCAGCAGCCGACAGGGTCTTATAGATACGCAGTATTTT.

The chain has TRBV5-4 and TRBJ2-7, with D possibly being TRBD1 (6 bases). V lost 4 bases and J lost 2, with 13 bases in between. The germline V gene encodes CDR1 SGHNT and CDR2 YYREEE (reference sequence). CDR3 size: 14 residues. The CDR3 region has the DNA TGTGCCAGCAGCAATACAGGGAGCACCTACGAGCAGTACTTC. Translated: CASSNTGSTYEQYF.

The rearrangement links TRBV5-1 to TRBJ1-2; 9 bases line up with TRBD1. This CDR3 is 15 amino acids long. Trimming took 4 bases from V and 2 from J; bases not matched to a gene: 6. The V gene's germline CDR1 is SGHRS and CDR2 YFSETQ. The CDR3 nucleotides are TGCGCCAGCAGCCATTCCGGGACAGGGAACTATGGCTACACCTTC. This encodes CASSHSGTGNYGYTF.

This clone was counted a few times. The genes are TRBV27 and TRBJ2-7; the match to TRBD2 covers 9 bases. The CDR3 covers 16 residues. Germline values: CDR1 MNHEY, CDR2 SMNVEV (reference sequence). The trim removed 6 bases at V and 2 bases at J, leaving 11 bases unmatched. The CDR3 region is CASREFRLAGTYEQYF. CDR3 DNA: TGTGCCAGCAGGGAGTTTAGGCTAGCGGGAACCTACGAGCAGTACTTC.